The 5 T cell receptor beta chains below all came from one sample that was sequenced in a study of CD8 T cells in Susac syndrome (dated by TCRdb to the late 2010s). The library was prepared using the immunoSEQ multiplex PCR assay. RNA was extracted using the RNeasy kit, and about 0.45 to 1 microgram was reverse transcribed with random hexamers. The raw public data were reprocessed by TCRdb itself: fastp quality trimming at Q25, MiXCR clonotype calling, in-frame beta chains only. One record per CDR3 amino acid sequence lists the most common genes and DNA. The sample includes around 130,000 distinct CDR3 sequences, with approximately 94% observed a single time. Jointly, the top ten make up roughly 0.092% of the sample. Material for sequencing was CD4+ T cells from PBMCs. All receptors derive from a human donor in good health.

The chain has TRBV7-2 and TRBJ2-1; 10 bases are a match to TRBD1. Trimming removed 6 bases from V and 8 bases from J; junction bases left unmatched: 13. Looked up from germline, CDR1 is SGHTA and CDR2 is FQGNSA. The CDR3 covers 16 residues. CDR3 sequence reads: CASSYYPGQGRDEQFF. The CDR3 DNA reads TGTGCCAGCAGTTATTATCCGGGACAGGGGAGGGATGAGCAGTTCTTC.

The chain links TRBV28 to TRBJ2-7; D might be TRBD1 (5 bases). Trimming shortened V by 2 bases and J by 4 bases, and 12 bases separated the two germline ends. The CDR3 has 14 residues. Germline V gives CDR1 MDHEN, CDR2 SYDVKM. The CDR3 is CASSLPTGPYEQYF. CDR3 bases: TGTGCCAGCAGTTTACCCACAGGTCCTTACGAGCAGTACTTC.

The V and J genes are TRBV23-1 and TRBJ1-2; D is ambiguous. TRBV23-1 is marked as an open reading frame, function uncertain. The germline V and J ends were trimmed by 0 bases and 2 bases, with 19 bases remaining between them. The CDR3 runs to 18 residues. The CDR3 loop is CASSQSGGRKSSNYGYTF. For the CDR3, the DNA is TGCGCCAGCAGTCAATCGGGCGGCAGGAAGTCTTCAAACTATGGCTACACCTTC.

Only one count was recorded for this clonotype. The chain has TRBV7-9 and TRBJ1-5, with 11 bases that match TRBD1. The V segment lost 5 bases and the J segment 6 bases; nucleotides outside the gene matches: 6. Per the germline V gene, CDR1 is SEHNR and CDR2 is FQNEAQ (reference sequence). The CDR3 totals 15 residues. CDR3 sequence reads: CASSPGQGATQPQHF. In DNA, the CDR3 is TGTGCCAGCAGCCCCGGACAGGGGGCAACTCAGCCCCAGCATTTT.

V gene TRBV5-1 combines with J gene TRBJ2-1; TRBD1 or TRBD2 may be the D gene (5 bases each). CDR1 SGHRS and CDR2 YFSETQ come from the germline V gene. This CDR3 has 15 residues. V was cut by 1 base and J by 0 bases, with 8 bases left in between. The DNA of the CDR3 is TGCGCCAGCAGCTTGTCCGGGACCTCCTACAATGAGCAGTTCTTC. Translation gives CASSLSGTSYNEQFF.